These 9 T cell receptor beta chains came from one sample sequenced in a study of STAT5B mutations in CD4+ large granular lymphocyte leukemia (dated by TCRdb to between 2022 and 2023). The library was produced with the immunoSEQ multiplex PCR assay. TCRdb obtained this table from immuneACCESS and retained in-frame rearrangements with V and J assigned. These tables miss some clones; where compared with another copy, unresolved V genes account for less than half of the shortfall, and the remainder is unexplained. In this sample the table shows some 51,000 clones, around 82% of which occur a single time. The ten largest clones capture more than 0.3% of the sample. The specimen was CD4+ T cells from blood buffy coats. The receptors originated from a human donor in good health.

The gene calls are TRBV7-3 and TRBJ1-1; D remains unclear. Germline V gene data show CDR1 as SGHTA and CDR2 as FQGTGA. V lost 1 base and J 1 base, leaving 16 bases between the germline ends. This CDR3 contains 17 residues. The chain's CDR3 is CASSLNGGLGKNTEAFF. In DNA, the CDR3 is TGTGCCAGCAGCTTAAACGGCGGGTTGGGCAAGAACACTGAAGCTTTCTTT.

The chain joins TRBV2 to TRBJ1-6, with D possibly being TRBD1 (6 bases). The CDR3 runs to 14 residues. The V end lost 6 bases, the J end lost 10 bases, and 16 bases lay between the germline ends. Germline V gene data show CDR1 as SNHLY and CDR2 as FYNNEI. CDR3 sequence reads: CASRPGQLPSPLHF. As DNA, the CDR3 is TGTGCCAGCAGACCGGGACAACTACCCTCACCCCTCCACTTT.

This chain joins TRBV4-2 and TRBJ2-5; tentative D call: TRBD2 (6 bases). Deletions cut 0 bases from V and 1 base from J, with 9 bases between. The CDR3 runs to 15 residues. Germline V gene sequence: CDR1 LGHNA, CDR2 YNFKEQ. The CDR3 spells CASSQDRGTQETQYF. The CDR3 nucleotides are TGTGCCAGCAGCCAAGATCGCGGGACCCAAGAGACCCAGTACTTC.

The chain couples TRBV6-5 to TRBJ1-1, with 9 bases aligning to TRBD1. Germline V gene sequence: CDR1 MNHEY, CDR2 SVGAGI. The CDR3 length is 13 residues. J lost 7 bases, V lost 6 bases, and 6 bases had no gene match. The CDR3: CASRRDREHEAFF. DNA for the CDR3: TGTGCCAGCAGAAGGGACAGGGAACATGAAGCTTTCTTT.

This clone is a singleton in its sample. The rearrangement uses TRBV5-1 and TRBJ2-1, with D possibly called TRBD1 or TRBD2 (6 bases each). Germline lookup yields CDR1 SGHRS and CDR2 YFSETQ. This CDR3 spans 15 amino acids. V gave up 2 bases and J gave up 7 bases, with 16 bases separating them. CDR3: CASSFWGGGPNEQFF. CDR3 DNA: TGCGCCAGCAGCTTTTGGGGTGGGGGGCCAAATGAGCAGTTCTTC.

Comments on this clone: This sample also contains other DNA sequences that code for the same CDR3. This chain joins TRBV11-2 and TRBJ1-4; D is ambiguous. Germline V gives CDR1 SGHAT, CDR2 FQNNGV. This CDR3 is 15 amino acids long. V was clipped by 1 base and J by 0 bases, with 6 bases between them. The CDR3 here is CASSLAAATNEKLFF. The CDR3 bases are TGTGCCAGCAGCTTAGCAGCGGCAACTAATGAAAAACTGTTTTTT.

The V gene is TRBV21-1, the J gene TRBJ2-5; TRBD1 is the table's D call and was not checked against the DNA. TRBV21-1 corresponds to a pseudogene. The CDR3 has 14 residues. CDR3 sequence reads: CASSTPGLFETQYF. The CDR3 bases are TGTGCCAGCAGCACGCCAGGGCTGTTTGAGACCCAGTACTTC.

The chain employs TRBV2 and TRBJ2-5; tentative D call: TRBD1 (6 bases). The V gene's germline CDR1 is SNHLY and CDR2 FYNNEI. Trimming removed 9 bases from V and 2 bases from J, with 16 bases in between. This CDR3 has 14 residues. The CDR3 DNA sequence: TGTGCCAGGGGGAAAGGGGGAAGTCAAGAGACCCAGTACTTC. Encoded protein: CARGKGGSQETQYF.

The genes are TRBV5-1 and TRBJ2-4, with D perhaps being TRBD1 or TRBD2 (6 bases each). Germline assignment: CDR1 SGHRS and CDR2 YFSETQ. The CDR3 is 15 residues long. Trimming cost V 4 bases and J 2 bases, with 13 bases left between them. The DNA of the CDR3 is TGCGCCAGCAGCCTGGGGGGACAAACCAAAAACATTCAGTACTTC. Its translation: CASSLGGQTKNIQYF. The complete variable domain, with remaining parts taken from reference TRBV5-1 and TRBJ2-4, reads KAGVTQTPRYLIKTRGQQVTLSCSPISGHRSVSWYQQTPGQGLQFLFEYFSETQRNKGNFPGRFSGRQFSNSRSEMNVSTLELGDSALYLCASSLGGQTKNIQYFGAGTRLSVL.